This TCR beta chain was identified in a study of metastatic and nonmetastatic thyroid tumors. Study background: Across blood and tumor or nodule tissue, repertoires from malignant and benign thyroid patients were compared with one another. Overall study findings and caveats: In both blood and tumor samples, TCR beta diversity was reported significantly higher for malignant than benign nodules.

Thyroid surgery had not been preceded by any treatment in any patient. This clone was counted many times. Its specificity is not known. CDR3 length: 13 residues. CDR1 is SGHNT, CDR2 YYREEE, per germline (reference sequence). V gave up 7 bases and J gave up 5 bases, with 12 bases separating them. Per the original methods: Construction of a distant-metastasis classifier for papillary thyroid cancer relied on CDR3 differences across clinicopathological groups. TCRdb reprocessed the PCR reads via MiXCR. The V and J calls, along with clone size, are taken from TCRdb and not from the paper's own processing. The sample carries 15,000 to 20,000 clones, roughly 14% recorded once.

This TCR was recovered from a female donor with papillary thyroid cancer or a benign thyroid nodule (not recorded which). Some clones in this sample may be carry-over from other donors' samples. Sequenced: blood. The chain joins TRBV5-4 to TRBJ2-2, with D tentatively TRBD1 (6 bases). The CDR3 bases are TGTGCCAGCTCAGGGGCAGGAACCGGGGAGCTGTTTTTT. Translated, it gives CASSGAGTGELFF.